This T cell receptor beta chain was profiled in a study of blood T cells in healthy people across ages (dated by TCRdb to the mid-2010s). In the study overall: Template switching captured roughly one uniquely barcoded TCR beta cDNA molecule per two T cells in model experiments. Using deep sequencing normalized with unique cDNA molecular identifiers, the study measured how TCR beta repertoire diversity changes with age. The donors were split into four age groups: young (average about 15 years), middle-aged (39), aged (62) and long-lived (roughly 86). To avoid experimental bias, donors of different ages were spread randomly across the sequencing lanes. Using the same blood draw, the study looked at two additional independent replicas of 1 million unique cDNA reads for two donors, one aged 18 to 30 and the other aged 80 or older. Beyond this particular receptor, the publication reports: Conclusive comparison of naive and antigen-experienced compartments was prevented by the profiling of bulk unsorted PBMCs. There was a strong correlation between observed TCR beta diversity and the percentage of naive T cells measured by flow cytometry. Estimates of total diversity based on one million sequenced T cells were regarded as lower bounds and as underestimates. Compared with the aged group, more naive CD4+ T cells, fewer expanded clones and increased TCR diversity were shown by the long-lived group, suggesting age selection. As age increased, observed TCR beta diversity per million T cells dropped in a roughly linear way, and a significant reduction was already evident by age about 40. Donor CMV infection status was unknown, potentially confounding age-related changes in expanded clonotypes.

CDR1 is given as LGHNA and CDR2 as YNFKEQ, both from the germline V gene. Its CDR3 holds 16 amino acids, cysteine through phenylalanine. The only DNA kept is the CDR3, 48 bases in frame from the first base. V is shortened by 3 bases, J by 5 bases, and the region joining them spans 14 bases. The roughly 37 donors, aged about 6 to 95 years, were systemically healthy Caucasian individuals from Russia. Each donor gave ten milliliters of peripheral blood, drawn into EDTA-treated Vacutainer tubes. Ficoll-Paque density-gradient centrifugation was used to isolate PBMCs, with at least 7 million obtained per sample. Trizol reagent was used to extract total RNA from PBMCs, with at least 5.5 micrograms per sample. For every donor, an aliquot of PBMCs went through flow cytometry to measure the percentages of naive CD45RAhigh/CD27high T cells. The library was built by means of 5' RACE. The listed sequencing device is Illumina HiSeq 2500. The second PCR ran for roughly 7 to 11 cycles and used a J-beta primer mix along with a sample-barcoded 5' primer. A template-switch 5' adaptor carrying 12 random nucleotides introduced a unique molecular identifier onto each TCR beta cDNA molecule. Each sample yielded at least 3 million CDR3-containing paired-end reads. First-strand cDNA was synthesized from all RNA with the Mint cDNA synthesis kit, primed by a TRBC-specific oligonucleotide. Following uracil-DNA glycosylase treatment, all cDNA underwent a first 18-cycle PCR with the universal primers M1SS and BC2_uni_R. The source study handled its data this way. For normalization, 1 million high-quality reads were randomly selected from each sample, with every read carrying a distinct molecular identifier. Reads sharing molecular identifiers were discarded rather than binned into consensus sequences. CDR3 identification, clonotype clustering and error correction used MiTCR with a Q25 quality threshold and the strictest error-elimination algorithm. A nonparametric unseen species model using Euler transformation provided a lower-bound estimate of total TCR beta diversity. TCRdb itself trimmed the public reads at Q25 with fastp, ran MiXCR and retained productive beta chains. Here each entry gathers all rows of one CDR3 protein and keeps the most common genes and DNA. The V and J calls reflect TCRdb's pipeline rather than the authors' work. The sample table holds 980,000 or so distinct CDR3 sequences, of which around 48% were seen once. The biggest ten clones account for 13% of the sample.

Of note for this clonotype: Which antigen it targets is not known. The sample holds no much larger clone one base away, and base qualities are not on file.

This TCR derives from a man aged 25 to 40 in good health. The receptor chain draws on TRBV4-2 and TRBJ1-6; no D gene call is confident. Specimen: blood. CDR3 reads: CASSHSVQANNSPLHF. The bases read TGTGCCAGCAGCCATTCAGTCCAGGCTAATAATTCACCCCTCCACTTT.